One and the same sample provided the 2 T cell receptor beta chains below, sequenced in a study of human T cells and chemical hapten exposure. TCRdb re-derived calls from the RACE reads in MiXCR, one entry per CDR3 protein. The repertoire includes about 380,000 distinct CDR3 sequences, 4.8% of them detected once, and approximately 2.3% sits in the top ten. Specified time point: patch test 1, 2 weeks after DPC sensitization. The sample's treatment: therapeutic diphenylcyclopropenone sensitization with weekly scalp DPC. The source was whole blood, collected in connection with sensitization to the hapten diphenylcyclopropenone (DPC). Receptors were obtained from a woman aged 45-60 years with alopecia areata. Some clones in this sample may be carry-over from other donors' samples.

This chain links TRBV4-2 with TRBJ2-5; D not certain. The germline V gene encodes CDR1 LGHNA and CDR2 YNFKEQ. With 1 base removed from V and 4 bases from J, the gap between germline ends came to 7 bases. The CDR3 sequence is 13 residues long. Written as DNA, the CDR3 is TGTGCCAGCAGCCAAGTGCCCCCAGAGACCCAGTACTTC. This translates into CASSQVPPETQYF.

V usage is TRBV5-6 and J usage is TRBJ2-4; the match to TRBD2 covers 7 bases. After removal of 4 bases from V and 1 base from J, the junction contained 14 bases not matched to a gene. Germline CDR1 and CDR2: SGHDT and YYEEEE. CDR3 length: 18 residues. CDR3 sequence (DNA): TGTGCCAGCAGCCAGTTTCGACTAGCTGATGGCGCCAAAAACATTCAGTACTTC. Translated, it gives CASSQFRLADGAKNIQYF.